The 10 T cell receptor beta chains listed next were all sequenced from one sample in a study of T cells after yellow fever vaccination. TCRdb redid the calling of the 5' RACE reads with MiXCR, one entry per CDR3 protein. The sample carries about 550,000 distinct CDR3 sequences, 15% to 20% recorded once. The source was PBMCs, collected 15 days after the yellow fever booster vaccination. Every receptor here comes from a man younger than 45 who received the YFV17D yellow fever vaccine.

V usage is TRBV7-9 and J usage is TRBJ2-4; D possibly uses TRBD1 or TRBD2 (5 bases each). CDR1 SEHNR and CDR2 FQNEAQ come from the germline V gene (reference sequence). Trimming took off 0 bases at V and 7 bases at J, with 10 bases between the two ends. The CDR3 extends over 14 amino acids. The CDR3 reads CASSLAGEGNIQYF. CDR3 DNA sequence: TGTGCCAGCAGCTTAGCGGGAGAGGGGAACATTCAGTACTTC.

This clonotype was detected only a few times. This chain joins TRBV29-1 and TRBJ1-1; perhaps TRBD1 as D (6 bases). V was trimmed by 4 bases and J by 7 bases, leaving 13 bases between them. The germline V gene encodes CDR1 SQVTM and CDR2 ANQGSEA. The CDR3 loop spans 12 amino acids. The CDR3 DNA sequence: TGCAGCGTTGTACAGGGCATAAGTGAAGCTTTCTTT. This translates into CSVVQGISEAFF.

Here the CDR3 reads CSGGESSYGYTF. DNA for the CDR3: TGCAGCGGTGGAGAGAGTAGCTATGGCTACACCTTC. This chain links TRBV29-1 with TRBJ1-2; the D is unclear. The CDR3 is made up of 12 amino acids. Germline values: CDR1 SQVTM, CDR2 ANQGSEA. Trimming stripped 7 bases from V and 4 bases from J, with 13 bases between.

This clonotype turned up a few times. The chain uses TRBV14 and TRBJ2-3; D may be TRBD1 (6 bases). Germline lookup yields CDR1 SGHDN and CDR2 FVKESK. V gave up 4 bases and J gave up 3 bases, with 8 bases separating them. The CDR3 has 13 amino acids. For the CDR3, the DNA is TGTGCCAGCAGCCGGGACATTACAGATACGCAGTATTTT. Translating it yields CASSRDITDTQYF.

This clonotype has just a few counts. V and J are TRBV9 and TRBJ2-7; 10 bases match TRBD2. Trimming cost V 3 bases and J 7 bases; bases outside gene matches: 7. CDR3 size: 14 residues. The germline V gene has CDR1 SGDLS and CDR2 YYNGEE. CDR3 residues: CASSARTSGEEQYF. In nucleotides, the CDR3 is TGTGCCAGCAGCGCAAGGACTAGCGGAGAAGAGCAGTACTTC.

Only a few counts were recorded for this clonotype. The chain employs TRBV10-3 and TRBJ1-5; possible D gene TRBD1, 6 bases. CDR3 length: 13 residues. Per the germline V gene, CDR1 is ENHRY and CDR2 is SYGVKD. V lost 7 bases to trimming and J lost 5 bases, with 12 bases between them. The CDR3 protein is CAITAGDHQPQHF. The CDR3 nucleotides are TGTGCCATCACGGCAGGGGACCATCAGCCCCAGCATTTT.

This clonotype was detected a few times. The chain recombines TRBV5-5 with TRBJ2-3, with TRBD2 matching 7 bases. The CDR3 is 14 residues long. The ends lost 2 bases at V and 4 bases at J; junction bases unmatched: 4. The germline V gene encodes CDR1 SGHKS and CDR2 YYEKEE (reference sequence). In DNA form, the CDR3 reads TGTGCCAGCAGCTTCCCGGGACTATCAGATACGCAGTATTTT. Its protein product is CASSFPGLSDTQYF.

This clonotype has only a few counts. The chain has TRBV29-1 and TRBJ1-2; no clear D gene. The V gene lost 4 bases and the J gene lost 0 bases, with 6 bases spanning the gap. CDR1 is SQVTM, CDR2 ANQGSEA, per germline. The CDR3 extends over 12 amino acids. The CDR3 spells CSVGASNYGYTF. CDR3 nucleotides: TGCAGCGTTGGCGCGTCTAACTATGGCTACACCTTC.

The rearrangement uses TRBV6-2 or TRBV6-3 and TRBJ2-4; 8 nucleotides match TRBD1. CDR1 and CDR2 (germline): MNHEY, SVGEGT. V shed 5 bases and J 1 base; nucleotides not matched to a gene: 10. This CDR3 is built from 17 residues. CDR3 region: CASSPRVGQEAKNIQYF. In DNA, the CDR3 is TGTGCCAGCAGTCCACGGGTGGGACAGGAGGCCAAAAACATTCAGTACTTC.

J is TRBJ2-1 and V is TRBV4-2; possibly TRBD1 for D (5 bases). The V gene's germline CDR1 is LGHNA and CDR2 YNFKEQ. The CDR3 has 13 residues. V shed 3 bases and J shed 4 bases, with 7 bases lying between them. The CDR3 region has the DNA TGTGCCAGCAGCCACGGACAATACAATGAGCAGTTCTTC. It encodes CASSHGQYNEQFF.